Listed below are T cell receptor beta chains from one sample, sequenced in a study of CD8 T cells in ankylosing spondylitis. MiXCR, run by TCRdb on the 5' RACE reads, gives a single entry per CDR3 protein. Of roughly 200,000 distinct CDR3 sequences in the sample, about a quarter were seen once. The sample consisted of blood, either unsorted or a sorted T cell fraction (not recorded which). These receptors all stem from a male donor with ankylosing spondylitis or in good health (not recorded which). Both conserved end residues are part of each CDR3. The D gene is left open where the match is weak. Not every row has a clone size; where given, it reads once, few, many or a size class.

j_call v_call clone_size d_call cdr3_aa cdr3_nt
TRBJ2-7 TRBV20-1 . . CSARDRKRTFLENSYEQYF TGCAGTGCTAGAGATCGGAAGCGAACCTTCCTCGAAAACTCCTACGAGCAGTACTTC
TRBJ2-2 TRBV20-1 many . CSARDRAGKSTGELFF TGCAGTGCTAGAGATCGGGCGGGGAAGAGCACCGGGGAGCTGTTTTTT
TRBJ1-3 TRBV2 many . CASTDEQGFGNTIYF TGTGCCAGCACCGACGAACAGGGTTTTGGAAACACCATATATTTT
TRBJ2-7 TRBV7-3 many TRBD2 CASSLGLAGGGYEQYF TGTGCCAGCAGCTTGGGACTAGCGGGAGGGGGCTACGAGCAGTACTTC
TRBJ1-4 TRBV14 many TRBD1 CASSHRTGVYEKLFF TGTGCCAGCAGCCACCGGACAGGGGTATATGAAAAACTGTTTTTT
TRBJ2-1 TRBV5-1 many . CASSARERDLKNEQFF TGCGCCAGCAGCGCGAGAGAGAGAGATTTAAAAAATGAGCAGTTCTTC
TRBJ1-1 TRBV3-1 many . CASSQGQGLTEAFF TGTGCCAGCAGCCAAGGTCAGGGATTGACTGAAGCTTTCTTT
TRBJ1-6 TRBV5-1 . . CASSLEVGSGNSPLHF TGCGCCAGCAGCTTGGAAGTGGGCTCGGGGAATTCACCCCTCCACTTT
TRBJ2-7 TRBV20-1 few TRBD2 CSASLAGASYEQYF TGCAGTGCTAGCTTAGCGGGAGCGTCCTACGAGCAGTACTTC
TRBJ2-7 TRBV7-2 many . CASSFQGSVSYEQYF TGTGCCAGCAGCTTCCAGGGCTCCGTCTCCTACGAGCAGTACTTC